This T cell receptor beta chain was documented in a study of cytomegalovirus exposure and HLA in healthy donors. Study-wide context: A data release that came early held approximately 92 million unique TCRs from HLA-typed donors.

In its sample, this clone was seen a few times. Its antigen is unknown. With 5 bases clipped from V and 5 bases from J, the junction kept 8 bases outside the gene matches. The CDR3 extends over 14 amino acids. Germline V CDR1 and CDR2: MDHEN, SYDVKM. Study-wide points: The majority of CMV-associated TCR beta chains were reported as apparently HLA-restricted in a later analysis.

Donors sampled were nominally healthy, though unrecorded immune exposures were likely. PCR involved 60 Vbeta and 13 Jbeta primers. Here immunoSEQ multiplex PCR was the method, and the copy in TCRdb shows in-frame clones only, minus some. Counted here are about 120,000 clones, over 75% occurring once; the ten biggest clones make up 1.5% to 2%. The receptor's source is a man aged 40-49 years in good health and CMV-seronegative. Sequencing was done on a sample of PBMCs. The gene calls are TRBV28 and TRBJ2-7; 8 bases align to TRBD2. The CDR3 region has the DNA TGTGCCAGCAGTCCAGCGGGAGTATTCAACGAGCAGTACTTC. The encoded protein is CASSPAGVFNEQYF.